The source of this T cell receptor (beta chain) is a study of CD8+ T cells in alopecia areata. Study results and limitations: Mice gave a clearer picture of TCR sharing than patients did, possibly for HLA-related reasons. Alphabeta T cells residing in normal skin are also sequenced in scalp samples.

Germline CDR1 and CDR2: WSHSY and SAAADI. This CDR3 is built from 15 residues. The V and J ends lost 6 bases and 4 bases respectively, with 18 bases between them. The sequencing template was cDNA reverse transcribed from extracted RNA. Assay: immunoSEQ multiplex PCR; the TCRdb copy retains only in-frame clones and omits some. The data contain some 200,000 clones, about 61% of them singletons. This clone was recorded a few times. What it binds is not known. V usage is TRBV10-2 and J usage is TRBJ1-2; weak D call: TRBD1 (6 bases). The TCR was taken from a human donor in good health. Sequenced: CD8+ T cells sorted from blood. This CDR3 reads CASREPGQTIYGYTF. In DNA, the CDR3 is TGCGCCAGCAGAGAACCGGGACAAACGATCTATGGCTACACCTTC.